This T cell receptor (beta chain) was observed in a study of blood T cell repertoires in COVID-19. Study details: Sample material is recorded as cDNA or gDNA derived from T cells, B-cell-depleted T cells, or PBMCs.

Some clones are missing from TCRdb's copy, which holds only in-frame ones; the method was immunoSEQ multiplex PCR. Of about 120,000 clones in the sample, over 75% were seen once. V shed 3 bases, J shed 2 bases, and the junction held 7 bases outside the gene matches. CDR1 and CDR2 (germline): MNHEY, SVGAGI. This CDR3 region has 16 residues. Sequencing was performed on peripheral blood. The chain is built from TRBV6-5 and TRBJ2-3; 8 nucleotides match TRBD2. This TCR was sampled from a woman aged 65 to 85 who had recovered from COVID-19. CDR3 residues: CASSYEAGAVTDTQYF. The CDR3 coding sequence is TGTGCCAGCAGTTATGAAGCGGGGGCCGTCACAGATACGCAGTATTTT.